The rows below give T cell receptor beta chains drawn from one sample of a study of T cell repertoires in cytomegalovirus infection. TCRdb itself ran the reads through MiXCR, one entry per CDR3 protein. The sample has fewer than 350,000 distinct CDR3 sequences, 25% to 35% seen once; the top ten hold 15% to 20%. These receptors lack a known antigen. The material was cultured PBMCs, obtained from culture after CMV antigen stimulation. The receptors come from a human donor in good health (CMV status not recorded). Some clones in this sample may be carry-over from other donors' samples. Each CDR3 is given with its conserved first and last residue. The D gene is left open where the match is weak. Clone size appears in some rows only: once, few, many, or a class for an expanded clone.

TRBV6-1	TRBJ1-2	few	.	TGTGCCAGCAGTACGTCCAATTCCTATGGCTACACCTTC	CASSTSNSYGYTF
TRBV10-3	TRBJ1-2	.	.	TGTGCCATCAGTCAAGAGGGAGCTATTTGGTATGGCTACACCTTC	CAISQEGAIWYGYTF
TRBV18	TRBJ2-7	.	.	TGTGCCAGCTCACCATCTGGGCCCATCAACGAGCAGTACTTC	CASSPSGPINEQYF
TRBV7-3	TRBJ2-1	many	TRBD2	TGTGCCAGCAGCCTTAAAGGCCTCGGGAGCGGGAGGGCTGGGGACAATGAGCAGTTCTTC	CASSLKGLGSGRAGDNEQFF
TRBV10-3	TRBJ1-6	.	TRBD1	TGTGCCATCAGTGAGTCTCAGGGGGGGTCGGCACCCCTCCACTTT	CAISESQGGSAPLHF
TRBV7-3	TRBJ1-6	.	TRBD1	TGTGCCAGCAGCTTCGCAGGGGGTCGGAATTCACCCCTCCACTTT	CASSFAGGRNSPLHF
TRBV5-6	TRBJ1-5	few	.	TGTGCCAGCAGCCTACGATTTAGTGGCAATCAGCCCCAGCATTTT	CASSLRFSGNQPQHF
TRBV11-1	TRBJ1-1	.	TRBD1	TGTGCCAGCAGCCTCGTTGGAGGGGGCGTATTGAACACTGAAGCTTTCTTT	CASSLVGGGVLNTEAFF
TRBV20-1	TRBJ2-1	few	.	TGCAGTGCTGGCGCCTTTCGGAACAATGAGCAGTTCTTC	CSAGAFRNNEQFF
TRBV7-8	TRBJ1-1	many	.	TGTGCCAGCAGCTTCAGCAGGCAGAACACTGAAGCTTTCTTT	CASSFSRQNTEAFF
TRBV5-1	TRBJ1-2	.	TRBD1	TGCGCCAGCGCCGGGACAGGGGGACCCTCGGGCTATGGCTACACCTTC	CASAGTGGPSGYGYTF
TRBV2	TRBJ2-1	.	.	TGTGCCAGCAAACTTAGCGTTAACAATGAGCAGTTCTTC	CASKLSVNNEQFF
TRBV2	TRBJ1-5	.	.	TGTGCCAGCAGTCCAACACCCTCTAGCAATCAGCCCCAGCATTTT	CASSPTPSSNQPQHF
TRBV7-9	TRBJ1-4	.	.	TGTGCCAGCACCAAAGTCCCGGGATCCCAAGCCAATGAAAAACTGTTTTTT	CASTKVPGSQANEKLFF
TRBV2	TRBJ2-6	.	.	TGTGCCAGCAGTGAAAAGAGGACTGGGGCCAACGTCCTGACTTTC	CASSEKRTGANVLTF
TRBV11-2	TRBJ1-2	.	TRBD1	TGTGCCAGCAGCCATAGGGGACAGGGGAAATATGGCTACACCTTC	CASSHRGQGKYGYTF
TRBV11-2	TRBJ1-4	.	.	TGTGCCAGCAGCTCCTTGGACCTCGCAACTAATGAAAAACTGTTTTTT	CASSSLDLATNEKLFF
TRBV6-1	TRBJ2-1	.	.	TGTGCCAGCGGGGGTGGGATCAGCTCCTACAATGAGCAGTTCTTC	CASGGGISSYNEQFF
TRBV10-3	TRBJ1-2	.	.	TGTGCCATCACAGCGGGCTTGCATGGCTACACCTTC	CAITAGLHGYTF
TRBV5-4	TRBJ1-1	.	TRBD1	TGTGCCAGCAGCTCAAGGGACAGCATGAACACTGAAGCTTTCTTT	CASSSRDSMNTEAFF
TRBV2	TRBJ1-5	once	.	TGTGCCAGCAGACAACAGGTTGGGTGGGGTCAGCCCCAGCATTTT	CASRQQVGWGQPQHF
TRBV7-2	TRBJ2-3	few	.	TGTGCCAGCAGCTTACTTAGAGCAGATACGCAGTATTTT	CASSLLRADTQYF
TRBV7-8	TRBJ1-1	.	TRBD1	TGTGCCAGCAGCTTACCTCCGACAGGGCGCGAAGCTTTCTTT	CASSLPPTGREAFF